The rows below give T cell receptor beta chains drawn from one sample of a study of cytomegalovirus exposure and HLA in healthy donors. Clones were sequenced by immunoSEQ multiplex PCR, and TCRdb holds only the in-frame ones, with some missing. The table has over 200,000 clones, 77% seen once. Sequences were obtained from PBMCs. All receptors derive from a woman in her sixties or seventies in good health and CMV-seropositive. CDR3s include the opening cysteine and the closing phenylalanine or tryptophan. A D gene is named only where the DNA matches it firmly. Expanded clones are given a class, and other clones once, few, many or no size at all.

few,TRBV18,TRBD1,TRBJ2-1,TGTGCCAGCTCACCACCTAGACAGGGGAGAGGCGATGAGCAGTTCTTC,CASSPPRQGRGDEQFF
NA,TRBV27,NA,TRBJ1-2,TGTGCCAGCAGAGAGTCAGGGACTAACTATGGCTACACCTTC,CASRESGTNYGYTF
once,TRBV6-1,NA,TRBJ1-3,TGTGCCAGCAGCGGGGAGCCTGGAAACACCATATATTTT,CASSGEPGNTIYF
NA,TRBV4-2,NA,TRBJ2-5,TGTGCCAGCAGCCAAGTTGACAGCCAAGAGACCCAGTACTTC,CASSQVDSQETQYF
NA,TRBV4-1,NA,TRBJ2-2,TGCGCCAGCAGCCAAGGCCTATCCGGGGAGCTGTTTTTT,CASSQGLSGELFF
NA,TRBV6-5,TRBD1,TRBJ1-3,TGTGCCAGCAGTTCGACAGGGGCTGGAAACACCATATATTTT,CASSSTGAGNTIYF
few,TRBV4-3,TRBD1,TRBJ2-1,TGCGCCAGCAGCCGCGGAGGGACAGGGAATGAGCAGTTCTTC,CASSRGGTGNEQFF
once,TRBV7-2,NA,TRBJ2-1,TGTGCCAGCAGCCTTAGCGGCAATGAGCAGTTCTTC,CASSLSGNEQFF
NA,TRBV19,NA,TRBJ1-1,TGTGCCAGTAGTATTCTACAGGGAAAAGGTGGGGGCACTGAAGCTTTCTTT,CASSILQGKGGGTEAFF
NA,TRBV29-1,NA,TRBJ2-3,TGCAGCGGGACAGCCCCGGGAATGACACCAGATACGCAGTATTTT,CSGTAPGMTPDTQYF
NA,TRBV18,NA,TRBJ1-1,TGTGCCAGCTCACCGTTGGGAGGGGGTGAAGCTTTCTTT,CASSPLGGGEAFF
NA,TRBV18,TRBD1,TRBJ1-2,TGTGCCAGCTCACCTCCAAACAGGGGTGGCTACACCTTC,CASSPPNRGGYTF
NA,TRBV19,TRBD2,TRBJ2-3,TGTGCCAGTAGGCCTGGAGCGGGAGGAGGAGATACGCAGTATTTT,CASRPGAGGGDTQYF
NA,TRBV7-9,TRBD2,TRBJ2-7,TGTGCCAGCGCGGCGGGAGGGCCGATAAACGAGCAGTACTTC,CASAAGGPINEQYF
few,TRBV6-1,TRBD1,TRBJ1-2,TGTGCCAGCAGTTTCCCCGGGACAGGGGAGTTCGGCTACACCTTC,CASSFPGTGEFGYTF
NA,TRBV7-7,NA,TRBJ1-1,TGTGCCAGCAGCTTAGGAGAAGTAAAGAACACTGAAGCTTTCTTT,CASSLGEVKNTEAFF
NA,TRBV6-5,NA,TRBJ1-4,TGTGCCAGCAGAACAGGGAATAGGGGTGAAAAACTGTTTTTT,CASRTGNRGEKLFF
NA,TRBV28,TRBD1,TRBJ2-5,TGTGCCAGCAGAGTGACAGGGGTAGAGACCCAGTACTTC,CASRVTGVETQYF
NA,TRBV19,NA,TRBJ2-7,TGTGCCAGTAGTGGACAGTCCGGCGAGCAGTACTTC,CASSGQSGEQYF
once,TRBV4-1,NA,TRBJ1-2,TGCGCCAGCAGCCAGCGACAGACAGAGAACTTTGGCTACACCTTC,CASSQRQTENFGYTF
NA,TRBV2,TRBD1,TRBJ2-5,TGTGCCAGCAGGGACAGGCAATCACTTCAGAAGGGGGCCCAGTACTTC,CASRDRQSLQKGAQYF
NA,TRBV5-8,NA,TRBJ1-2,TGTGCCAGCAGCTTGGTCCCAGATACTAACTATGGCTACACCTTC,CASSLVPDTNYGYTF
NA,TRBV11-2,NA,TRBJ2-7,TGTGCCAGCAGCTTAAATGAAGGGGGACCCTACGAGCAGTACTTC,CASSLNEGGPYEQYF